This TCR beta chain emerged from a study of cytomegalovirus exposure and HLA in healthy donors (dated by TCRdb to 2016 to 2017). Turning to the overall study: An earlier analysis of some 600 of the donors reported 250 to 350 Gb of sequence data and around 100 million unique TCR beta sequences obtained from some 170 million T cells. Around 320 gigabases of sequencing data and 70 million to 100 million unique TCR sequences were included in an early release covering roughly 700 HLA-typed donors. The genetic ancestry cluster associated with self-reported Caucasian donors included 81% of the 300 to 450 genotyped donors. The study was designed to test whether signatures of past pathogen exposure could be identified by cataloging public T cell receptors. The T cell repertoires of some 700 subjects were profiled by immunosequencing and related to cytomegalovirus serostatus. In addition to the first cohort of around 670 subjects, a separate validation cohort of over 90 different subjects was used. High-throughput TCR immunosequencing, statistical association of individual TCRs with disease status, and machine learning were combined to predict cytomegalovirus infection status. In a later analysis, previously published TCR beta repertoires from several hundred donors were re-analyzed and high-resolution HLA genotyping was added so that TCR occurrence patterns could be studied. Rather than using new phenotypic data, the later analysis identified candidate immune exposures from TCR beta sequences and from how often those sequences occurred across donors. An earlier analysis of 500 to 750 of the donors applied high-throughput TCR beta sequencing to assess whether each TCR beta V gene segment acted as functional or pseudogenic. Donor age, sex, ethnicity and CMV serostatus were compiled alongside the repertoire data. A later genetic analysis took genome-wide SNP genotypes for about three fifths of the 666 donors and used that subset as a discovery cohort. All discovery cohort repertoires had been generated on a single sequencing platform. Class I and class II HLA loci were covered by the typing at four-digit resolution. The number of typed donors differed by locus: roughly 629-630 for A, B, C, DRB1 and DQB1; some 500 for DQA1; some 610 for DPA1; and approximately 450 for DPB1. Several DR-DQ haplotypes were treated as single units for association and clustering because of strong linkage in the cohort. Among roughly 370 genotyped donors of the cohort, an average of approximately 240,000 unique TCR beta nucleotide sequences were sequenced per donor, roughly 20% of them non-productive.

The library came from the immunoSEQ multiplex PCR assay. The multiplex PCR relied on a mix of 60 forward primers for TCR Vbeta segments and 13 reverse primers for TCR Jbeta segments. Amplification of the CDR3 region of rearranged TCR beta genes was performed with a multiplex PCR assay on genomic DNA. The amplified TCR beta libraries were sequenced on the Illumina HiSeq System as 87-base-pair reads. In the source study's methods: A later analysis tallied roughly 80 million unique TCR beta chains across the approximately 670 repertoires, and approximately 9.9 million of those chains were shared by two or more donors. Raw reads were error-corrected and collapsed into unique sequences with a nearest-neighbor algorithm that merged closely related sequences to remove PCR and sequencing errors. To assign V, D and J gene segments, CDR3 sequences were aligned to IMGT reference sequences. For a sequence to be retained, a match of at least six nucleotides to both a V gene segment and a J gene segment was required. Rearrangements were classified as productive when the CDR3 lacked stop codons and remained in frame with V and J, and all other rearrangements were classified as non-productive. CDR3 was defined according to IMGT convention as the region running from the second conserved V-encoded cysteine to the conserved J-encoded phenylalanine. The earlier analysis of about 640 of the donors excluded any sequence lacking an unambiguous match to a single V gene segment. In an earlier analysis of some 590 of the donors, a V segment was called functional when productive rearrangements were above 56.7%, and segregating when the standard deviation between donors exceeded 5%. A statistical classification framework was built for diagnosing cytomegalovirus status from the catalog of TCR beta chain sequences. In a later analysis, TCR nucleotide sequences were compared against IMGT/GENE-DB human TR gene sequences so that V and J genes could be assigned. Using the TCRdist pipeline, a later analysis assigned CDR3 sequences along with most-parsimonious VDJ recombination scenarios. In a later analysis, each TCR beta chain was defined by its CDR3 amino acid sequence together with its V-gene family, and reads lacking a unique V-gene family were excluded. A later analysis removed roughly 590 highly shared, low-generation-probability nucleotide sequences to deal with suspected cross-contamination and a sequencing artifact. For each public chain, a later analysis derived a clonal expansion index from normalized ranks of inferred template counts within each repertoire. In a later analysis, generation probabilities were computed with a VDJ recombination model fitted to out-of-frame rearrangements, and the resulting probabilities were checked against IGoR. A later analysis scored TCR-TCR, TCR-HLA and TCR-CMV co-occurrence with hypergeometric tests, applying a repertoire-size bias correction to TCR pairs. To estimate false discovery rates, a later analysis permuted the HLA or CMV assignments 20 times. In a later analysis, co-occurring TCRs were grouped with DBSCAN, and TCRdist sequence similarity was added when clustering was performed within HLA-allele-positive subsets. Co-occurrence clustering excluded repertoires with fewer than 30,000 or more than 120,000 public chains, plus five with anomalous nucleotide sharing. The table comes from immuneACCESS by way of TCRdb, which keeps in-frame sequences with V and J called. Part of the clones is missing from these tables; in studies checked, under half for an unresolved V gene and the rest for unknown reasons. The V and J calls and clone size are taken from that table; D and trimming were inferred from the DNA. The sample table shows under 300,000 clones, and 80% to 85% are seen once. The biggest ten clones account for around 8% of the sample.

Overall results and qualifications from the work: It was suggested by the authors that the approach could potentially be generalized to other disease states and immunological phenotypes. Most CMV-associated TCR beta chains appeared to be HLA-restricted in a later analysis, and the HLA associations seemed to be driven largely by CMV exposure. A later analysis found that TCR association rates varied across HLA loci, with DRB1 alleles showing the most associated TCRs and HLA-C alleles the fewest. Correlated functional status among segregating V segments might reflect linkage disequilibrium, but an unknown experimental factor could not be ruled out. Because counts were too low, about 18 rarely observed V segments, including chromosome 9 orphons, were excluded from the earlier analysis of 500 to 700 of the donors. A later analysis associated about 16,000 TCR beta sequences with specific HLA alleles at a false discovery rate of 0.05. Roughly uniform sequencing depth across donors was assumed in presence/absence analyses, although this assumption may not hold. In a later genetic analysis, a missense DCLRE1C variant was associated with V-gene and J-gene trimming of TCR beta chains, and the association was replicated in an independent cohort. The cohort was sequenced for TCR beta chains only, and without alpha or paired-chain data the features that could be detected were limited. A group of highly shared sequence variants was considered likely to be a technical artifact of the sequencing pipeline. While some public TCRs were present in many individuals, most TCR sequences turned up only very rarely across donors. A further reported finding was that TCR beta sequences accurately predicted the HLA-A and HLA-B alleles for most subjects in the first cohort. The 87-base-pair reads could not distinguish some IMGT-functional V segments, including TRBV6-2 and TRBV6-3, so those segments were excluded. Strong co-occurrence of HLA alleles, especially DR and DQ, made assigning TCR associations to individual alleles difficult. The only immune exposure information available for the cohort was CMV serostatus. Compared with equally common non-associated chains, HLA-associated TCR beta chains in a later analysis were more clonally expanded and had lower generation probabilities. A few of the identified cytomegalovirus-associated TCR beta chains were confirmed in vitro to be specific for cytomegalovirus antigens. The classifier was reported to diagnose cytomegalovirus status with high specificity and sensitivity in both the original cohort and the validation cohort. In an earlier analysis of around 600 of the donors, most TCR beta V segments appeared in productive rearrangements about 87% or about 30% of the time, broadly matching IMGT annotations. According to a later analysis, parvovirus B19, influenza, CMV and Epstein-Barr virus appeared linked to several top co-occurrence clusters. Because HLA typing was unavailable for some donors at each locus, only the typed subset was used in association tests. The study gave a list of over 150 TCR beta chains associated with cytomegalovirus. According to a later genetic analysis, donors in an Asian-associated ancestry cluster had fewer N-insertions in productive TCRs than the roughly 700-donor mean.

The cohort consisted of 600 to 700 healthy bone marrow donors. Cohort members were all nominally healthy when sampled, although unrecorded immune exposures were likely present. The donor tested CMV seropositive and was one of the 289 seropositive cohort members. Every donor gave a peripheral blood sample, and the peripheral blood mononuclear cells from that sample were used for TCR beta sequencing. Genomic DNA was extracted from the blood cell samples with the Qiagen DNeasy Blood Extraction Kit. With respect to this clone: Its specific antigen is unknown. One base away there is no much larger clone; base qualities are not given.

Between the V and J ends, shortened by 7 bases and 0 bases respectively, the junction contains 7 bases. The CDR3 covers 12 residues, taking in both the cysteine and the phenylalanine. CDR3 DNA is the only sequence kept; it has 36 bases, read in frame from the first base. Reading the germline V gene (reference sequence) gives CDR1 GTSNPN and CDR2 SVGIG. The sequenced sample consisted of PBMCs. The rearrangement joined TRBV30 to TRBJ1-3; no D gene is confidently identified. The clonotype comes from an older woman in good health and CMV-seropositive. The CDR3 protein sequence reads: CALALSGNTIYF. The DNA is TGTGCCTTAGCCCTCTCTGGAAACACCATATATTTT.